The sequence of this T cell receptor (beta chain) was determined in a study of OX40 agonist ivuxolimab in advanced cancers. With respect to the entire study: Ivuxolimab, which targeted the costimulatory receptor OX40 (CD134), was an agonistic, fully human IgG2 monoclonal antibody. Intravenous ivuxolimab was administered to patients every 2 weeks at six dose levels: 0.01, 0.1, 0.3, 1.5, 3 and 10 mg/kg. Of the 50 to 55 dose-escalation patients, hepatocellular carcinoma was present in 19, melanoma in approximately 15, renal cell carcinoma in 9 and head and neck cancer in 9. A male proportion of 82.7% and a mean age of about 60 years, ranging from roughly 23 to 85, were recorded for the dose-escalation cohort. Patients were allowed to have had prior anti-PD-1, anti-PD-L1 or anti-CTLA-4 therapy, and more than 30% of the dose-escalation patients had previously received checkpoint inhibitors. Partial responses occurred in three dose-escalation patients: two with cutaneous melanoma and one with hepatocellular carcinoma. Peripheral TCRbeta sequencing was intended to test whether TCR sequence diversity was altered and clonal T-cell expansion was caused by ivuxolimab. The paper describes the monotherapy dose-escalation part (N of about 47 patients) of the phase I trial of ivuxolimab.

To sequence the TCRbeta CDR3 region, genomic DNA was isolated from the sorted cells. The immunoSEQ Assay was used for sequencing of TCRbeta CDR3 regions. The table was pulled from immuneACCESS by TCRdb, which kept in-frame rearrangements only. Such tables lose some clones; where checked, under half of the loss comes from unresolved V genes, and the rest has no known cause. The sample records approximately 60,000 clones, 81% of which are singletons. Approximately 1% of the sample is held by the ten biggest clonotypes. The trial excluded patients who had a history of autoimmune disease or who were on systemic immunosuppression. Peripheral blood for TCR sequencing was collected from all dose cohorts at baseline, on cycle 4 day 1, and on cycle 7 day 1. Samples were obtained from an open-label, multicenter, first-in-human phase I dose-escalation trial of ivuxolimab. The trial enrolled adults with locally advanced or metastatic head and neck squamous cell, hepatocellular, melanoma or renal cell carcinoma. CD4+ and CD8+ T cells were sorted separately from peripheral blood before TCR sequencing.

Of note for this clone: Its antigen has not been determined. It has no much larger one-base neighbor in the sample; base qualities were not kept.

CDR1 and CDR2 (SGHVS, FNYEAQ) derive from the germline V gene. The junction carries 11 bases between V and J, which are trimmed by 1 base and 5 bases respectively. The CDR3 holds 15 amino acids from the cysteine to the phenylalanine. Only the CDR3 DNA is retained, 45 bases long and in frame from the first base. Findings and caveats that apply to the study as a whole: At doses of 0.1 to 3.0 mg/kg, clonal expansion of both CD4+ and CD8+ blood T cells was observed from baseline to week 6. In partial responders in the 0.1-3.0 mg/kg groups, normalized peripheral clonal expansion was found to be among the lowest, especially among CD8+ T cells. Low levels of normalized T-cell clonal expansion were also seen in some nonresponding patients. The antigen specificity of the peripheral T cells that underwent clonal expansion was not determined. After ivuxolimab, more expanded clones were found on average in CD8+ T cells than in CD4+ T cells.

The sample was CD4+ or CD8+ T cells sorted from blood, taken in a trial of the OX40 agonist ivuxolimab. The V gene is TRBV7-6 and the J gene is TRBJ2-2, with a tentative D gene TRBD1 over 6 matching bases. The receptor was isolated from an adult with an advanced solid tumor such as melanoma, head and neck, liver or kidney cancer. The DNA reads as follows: TGTGCCAGCAGCTTAGGGGGGCAGGATACCGGGGAGCTGTTTTTT. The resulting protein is CASSLGGQDTGELFF.